The rows below give T cell receptor beta chains drawn from one sample of a study of CD8 T cells in Susac syndrome. TCRdb fed the immunoSEQ multiplex PCR reads into MiXCR, producing one record per CDR3 protein. The data contain about 430,000 distinct CDR3 sequences, more than 80% of them singletons. Sequences were obtained from CD8+ T cells from PBMCs. The origin of the receptors is a human donor with multiple sclerosis. Each CDR3 is given with its conserved first and last residue. Each record gives: J gene, V gene, CDR3 length, CDR3 protein.

j_gene: TRBJ2-3; v_gene: TRBV10-1; len: 13; CDR3aa: CASSEIRTDTQYF
j_gene: TRBJ1-5; v_gene: TRBV12-3/TRBV12-4; len: 15; CDR3aa: CASSSEATANQPQHF
j_gene: TRBJ1-2; v_gene: TRBV3-1; len: 16; CDR3aa: CAGSQDLERANYGYTF
j_gene: TRBJ2-5; v_gene: TRBV19; len: 13; CDR3aa: CASSIQGAETQYF
j_gene: TRBJ2-1; v_gene: TRBV30; len: 13; CDR3aa: CAWRQGWINEQFF
j_gene: TRBJ1-1; v_gene: TRBV6-1; len: 15; CDR3aa: CASSEWAAKNTEAFF
j_gene: TRBJ2-3; v_gene: TRBV4-1; len: 14; CDR3aa: CASSQLAGVNTQYF
j_gene: TRBJ1-2; v_gene: TRBV12-3/TRBV12-4; len: 10; CDR3aa: CASRGVGYTF
j_gene: TRBJ1-1; v_gene: TRBV29-1; len: 13; CDR3aa: CSAAIGLNTEAFF
j_gene: TRBJ2-1; v_gene: TRBV7-9; len: 13; CDR3aa: CASSLDPRVQLFF
j_gene: TRBJ2-4; v_gene: TRBV28; len: 16; CDR3aa: CASSFPGEAAKNIQYF
j_gene: TRBJ2-1; v_gene: TRBV29-1; len: 16; CDR3aa: CSVEEEGDRVYNEQFF
j_gene: TRBJ1-2; v_gene: TRBV11-2; len: 16; CDR3aa: CASSLGGGTDPYGYTF
j_gene: TRBJ2-1; v_gene: TRBV10-2; len: 14; CDR3aa: CASSESTTPWGQFF
j_gene: TRBJ1-2; v_gene: TRBV7-4; len: 13; CDR3aa: CASSLGQRNGYTF
j_gene: TRBJ2-7; v_gene: TRBV6-5; len: 17; CDR3aa: CASSYSTTETYSYEQYF
j_gene: TRBJ2-7; v_gene: TRBV27; len: 13; CDR3aa: CASSFGLRYEQYF
j_gene: TRBJ2-7; v_gene: TRBV20-1; len: 13; CDR3aa: CSAWRAGSYEQYF
j_gene: TRBJ1-2; v_gene: TRBV4-1; len: 15; CDR3aa: CASSHSWEEAYGYTF
j_gene: TRBJ1-3; v_gene: TRBV7-6; len: 15; CDR3aa: CASSNDRGPGNTIYF
j_gene: TRBJ1-1; v_gene: TRBV5-1; len: 14; CDR3aa: CASSLPGQFTEAFF
j_gene: TRBJ1-4; v_gene: TRBV5-6; len: 14; CDR3aa: CASSSGGYDEKLFF
j_gene: TRBJ2-3; v_gene: TRBV11-2; len: 15; CDR3aa: CASSLDMASRDTQYF
j_gene: TRBJ2-1; v_gene: TRBV7-9; len: 15; CDR3aa: CASSFWRSSYNEQFF
j_gene: TRBJ2-7; v_gene: TRBV29-1; len: 11; CDR3aa: CSVGSAGEQYF
j_gene: TRBJ1-5; v_gene: TRBV12-3/TRBV12-4; len: 19; CDR3aa: CASSLDPPSERGSNQPQHF
j_gene: TRBJ2-7; v_gene: TRBV6-5; len: 15; CDR3aa: CASSYVGSNQNEQYF
j_gene: TRBJ1-4; v_gene: TRBV6-5; len: 20; CDR3aa: CASSYYVVPGRIATNEKLFF
j_gene: TRBJ2-3; v_gene: TRBV5-1; len: 15; CDR3aa: CASSLWGSGADTQYF
j_gene: TRBJ2-3; v_gene: TRBV27; len: 15; CDR3aa: CASSPGTMVGDTQYF
j_gene: TRBJ1-5; v_gene: TRBV27; len: 14; CDR3aa: CASSPLSGNQPQHF
j_gene: TRBJ2-5; v_gene: TRBV27; len: 13; CDR3aa: CATGLGSGETQYF
j_gene: TRBJ2-3; v_gene: TRBV6-1; len: 17; CDR3aa: CASSEYSAGGRTDTQYF
j_gene: TRBJ2-7; v_gene: TRBV27; len: 16; CDR3aa: CASSLMSGQGSGEQYF
j_gene: TRBJ1-1; v_gene: TRBV4-1; len: 15; CDR3aa: CASSQETGLYTEAFF
j_gene: TRBJ1-6; v_gene: TRBV4-1; len: 15; CDR3aa: CASSQVADYNSPLHF
j_gene: TRBJ2-7; v_gene: TRBV5-1; len: 14; CDR3aa: CASSLGLPLYEQYF
j_gene: TRBJ2-2; v_gene: TRBV6-5; len: 17; CDR3aa: CASSYNAETANTGELFF
j_gene: TRBJ2-7; v_gene: TRBV7-9; len: 16; CDR3aa: CASSLTTGRRIYEQYF
j_gene: TRBJ2-7; v_gene: TRBV29-1; len: 12; CDR3aa: CSVDVGSYEQYF
j_gene: TRBJ2-2; v_gene: TRBV11-2; len: 14; CDR3aa: CASSPTPNTGELFF
j_gene: TRBJ2-7; v_gene: TRBV6-1; len: 13; CDR3aa: CASSGPSSYEQYF
j_gene: TRBJ2-7; v_gene: TRBV4-1; len: 15; CDR3aa: CASSPSGTGTYEQYF
j_gene: TRBJ2-1; v_gene: TRBV29-1; len: 16; CDR3aa: CSVSRSHSGGYNEQFF
j_gene: TRBJ1-2; v_gene: TRBV19; len: 16; CDR3aa: CASHLTGTVTNYGYTF
j_gene: TRBJ2-3; v_gene: TRBV3-1; len: 18; CDR3aa: CASSQKGDTYSSTDTQYF
j_gene: TRBJ2-5; v_gene: TRBV6-5; len: 12; CDR3aa: CASSKGEETQYF
j_gene: TRBJ2-6; v_gene: TRBV24-1; len: 14; CDR3aa: CATSEGSGANVLTF
j_gene: TRBJ1-1; v_gene: TRBV7-9; len: 12; CDR3aa: CASSFGTGLAFF
j_gene: TRBJ2-7; v_gene: TRBV12-5; len: 15; CDR3aa: CASGVGQRGPYEQYF
j_gene: TRBJ2-4; v_gene: TRBV7-9; len: 13; CDR3aa: CASSPADRSIQYF
j_gene: TRBJ2-1; v_gene: TRBV24-1; len: 12; CDR3aa: CATSDWQGEQFF
j_gene: TRBJ2-5; v_gene: TRBV7-9; len: 16; CDR3aa: CASSPYRGASQETQYF
j_gene: TRBJ2-5; v_gene: TRBV28; len: 13; CDR3aa: CASSLAFQETQYF